This TCR beta chain was documented in a study of shared clonotypes between healthy human individuals. It was CD45RO-negative cells, positively selected for CCR7, that made up naive CD8 cells, with terminally differentiated effector memory CD45RA+ cells excluded. This clone appeared a single time. The junction had 8 bases not matched to a gene; V was cut back by 5 bases and J by 10 bases. The germline V gene has CDR1 SEHNR and CDR2 FQNEAQ (reference sequence). This CDR3 comprises 15 residues. Profiling relied on immunoSEQ multiplex PCR, and the TCRdb table lists in-frame clones only, not all of them. This table holds about 2 million clones, roughly 95% found once.

The sample taken for sequencing was naive CD8+ T cells sorted from blood. This TCR was sampled from a man aged 18-30 years in good health. V is TRBV7-9 and J is TRBJ2-1; 13 bases match TRBD2. CDR3 sequence reads: CASSAPGLAGYEQFF. The CDR3 region has the DNA TGTGCCAGCAGCGCGCCGGGACTAGCGGGATACGAGCAGTTCTTC.